One and the same sample provided the 20 T cell receptor beta chains below, sequenced in a study of blood T cell repertoires in COVID-19. TCRdb's copy holds only in-frame clones and misses some; the assay was immunoSEQ multiplex PCR. This sample has under 200,000 clones, with roughly 88% found just once. Sequencing was done on a sample of PBMCs or T cells enriched from blood (not recorded which). The receptors originated from a man aged 40-50 years with acute COVID-19.

This chain joins TRBV18 and TRBJ2-5, with a weak D call TRBD2 (6 bases). The CDR3 consists of 16 residues. V lost 2 bases and J 5 bases, leaving 18 bases between the germline ends. CDR1 and CDR2 (germline): KGHSH, LQKENI. The CDR3 sequence: CASSPEGPGGSETQYF. CDR3 nucleotides: TGTGCCAGCTCACCAGAGGGGCCAGGAGGGTCGGAGACCCAGTACTTC.

This clone has a single count. The gene calls are TRBV28 and TRBJ2-1; TRBD2 matches 12 bases. The junction had 4 bases not matched to a gene; V was cut back by 9 bases and J by 4 bases. Per germline, CDR1 MDHEN and CDR2 SYDVKM. There are 14 residues in the CDR3. The CDR3 spells CASGGLAGYNEQFF. CDR3 nucleotides: TGTGCCAGTGGTGGACTAGCGGGATACAATGAGCAGTTCTTC. The full variable domain, its missing parts supplied by reference TRBV28 and TRBJ2-1, is DVKVTQSSRYLVKRTGEKVFLECVQDMDHENMFWYRQDPGLGLRLIYFSYDVKMKEKGDIPEGYSVSREKKERFSLILESASTNQTSMYLCASGGLAGYNEQFFGPGTRLTVL.

The sample holds one count of this clone. V is TRBV6-4 and J is TRBJ1-5, with 8 bases aligning to TRBD1. The junction had 6 bases not matched to a gene; V was cut back by 5 bases and J by 6 bases. The CDR3 is 14 residues long. Looked up from germline, CDR1 is MRHNA and CDR2 is SNTAGT. CDR3 protein: CASSSQGGGQPQHF. The DNA of the CDR3 is TGTGCCAGCAGTTCACAGGGGGGAGGTCAGCCCCAGCATTTT.

This chain links TRBV7-2 with TRBJ2-1; D not certain. V was cut by 5 bases and J by 4 bases, with 6 bases left in between. Germline assignment: CDR1 SGHTA and CDR2 FQGNSA. This CDR3 comprises 12 residues. CDR3 DNA: TGTGCCAGCAGCCCACGGTACAATGAGCAGTTCTTC. Translation: CASSPRYNEQFF.

This sequence joins TRBV3-1 (or the pseudogene TRBV3-2) and TRBJ1-2, with D perhaps matching TRBD1 (6 bases). Germline V gene data show CDR1 as LGHDT and CDR2 as YNNKEL (reference sequence). Trimming removed 4 bases from V and 0 bases from J, with 18 bases in between. This CDR3 has 17 residues. CDR3 bases: TGTGCCAGCAGCCTACGGACCACAGGGTTGGCTAACTATGGCTACACCTTC. Translating gives CASSLRTTGLANYGYTF.

The V call is TRBV4-1, the J call TRBJ2-1; TRBD1 matches 10 bases. V trimming: 4 bases; J trimming: 8 bases; junction bases outside the gene matches: 8. The CDR3 has 15 residues. Germline V CDR1 and CDR2: MGHRA, YSYEKL. The CDR3 DNA reads TGCGCCAGCAGCCCCCGGACAGGGGGACGGGATGAGCAGTTCTTC. Protein product: CASSPRTGGRDEQFF.

This chain connects TRBV28 to TRBJ1-2, with D unresolved. V was pared by 6 bases and J by 5 bases, with 19 bases between. CDR1 and CDR2 (germline): MDHEN, SYDVKM. The length of the CDR3 is 15 residues. CDR3 sequence: CASREGAPRSYGYTF. As DNA, the CDR3 is TGTGCCAGCAGAGAAGGAGCCCCACGGTCTTATGGCTACACCTTC.

V usage is TRBV7-3 and J usage is TRBJ2-1; 11 positions agree with TRBD2. The CDR3 length is 15 residues. With V trimmed by 2 bases and J by 6 bases, 3 bases remained unmatched. Germline V lookup: CDR1 SGHTA, CDR2 FQGTGA. CDR3 nucleotide sequence: TGTGCCAGCAGCTTAGGGACTAGCGGCCCCAATGAGCAGTTCTTC. This sequence encodes CASSLGTSGPNEQFF.

The chain joins TRBV10-1 to TRBJ1-3, with TRBD1 identical over 8 bases. CDR3 length equals 14 residues. Trimming took 6 bases from V and 2 from J; bases not matched to a gene: 3. Looked up from germline, CDR1 is WNHNN and CDR2 is SYGVQD (reference sequence). CDR3 coding DNA: TGCGCCAGCAGCCCGACAGGGGCTGGAAACACCATATATTTT. Its protein product is CASSPTGAGNTIYF.

The J gene is TRBJ2-1, the V gene TRBV29-1, with TRBD2 identical over 10 bases. The CDR3 sequence is 15 residues long. Looked up from germline, CDR1 is SQVTM and CDR2 is ANQGSEA. The J segment lost 6 bases and the V segment lost 4 bases, leaving 9 bases of the junction unmatched. The CDR3 nucleotides read TGCAGCGTTGCCGGTACTAGCGGGGAGATCAATGAGCAGTTCTTC. Protein sequence: CSVAGTSGEINEQFF.

V is TRBV29-1 and J is TRBJ1-1; no reliable D call. The ends were cut back, 4 bases at V and 2 bases at J, with 11 bases in the middle. This CDR3 contains 13 residues. Germline CDR1 is SQVTM and CDR2 is ANQGSEA. The CDR3 DNA reads TGCAGCGTTGCATCGCGCCTCAACACTGAAGCTTTCTTT. This codes for CSVASRLNTEAFF.

The chain recombines TRBV6-5 with TRBJ2-6, with a tentative D call TRBD1 (5 bases). V lost 6 bases and J lost 0, with 9 bases in between. Per germline, CDR1 MNHEY and CDR2 SVGAGI. CDR3 size: 15 residues. CDR3 residues: CASRPTVSGANVLTF. The CDR3 coding sequence is TGTGCCAGCAGACCGACAGTCTCTGGGGCCAACGTCCTGACTTTC.

This chain links TRBV5-5 with TRBJ2-7, with 14 bases that match TRBD2. Trimming cost V 4 bases and J 6 bases; bases outside gene matches: 12. Germline lookup yields CDR1 SGHKS and CDR2 YYEKEE (reference sequence). This CDR3 comprises 17 residues. The CDR3 here is CASSQSWAGTSGSEQYF. The CDR3 DNA reads as TGTGCCAGCAGCCAAAGTTGGGCCGGGACTAGCGGGAGCGAGCAGTACTTC.

CDR3 coding DNA: TGTGCCAGCATGACGGTGGGACTATTCAATGAGCAGTTCTTC. Its translation is CASMTVGLFNEQFF. V and J are TRBV7-2 and TRBJ2-1, with 7 bases matching TRBD2. The CDR3 loop spans 14 amino acids. Germline assignment: CDR1 SGHTA and CDR2 FQGNSA. After removal of 7 bases from V and 6 bases from J, the junction contained 9 bases not matched to a gene. Together with reference TRBV7-2 and TRBJ2-1, the CDR3 gives the full variable domain: GAGVSQSPSNKVTEKGKDVELRCDPISGHTALYWYRQSLGQGLEFLIYFQGNSAPDKSGLPSDRFSAERTGGSVSTLTIQRTQQEDSAVYLCASMTVGLFNEQFFGPGTRLTVL.

The chain couples TRBV7-9 to TRBJ2-3; D gene unclear. Trimming left V 3 bases short and J 4 bases short, with 14 bases between. The CDR3 is 15 residues long. Per germline, CDR1 SEHNR and CDR2 FQNEAQ (reference sequence). CDR3: CASSLYRPPADTQYF. CDR3 bases: TGTGCCAGCAGCTTGTATCGCCCGCCGGCAGATACGCAGTATTTT.

The chain is built from TRBV4-3 and TRBJ2-3; 11 nucleotides line up with TRBD2. CDR1 LGHNA and CDR2 YSLEER come from the germline V gene. This CDR3 spans 18 amino acids. V dropped 0 bases and J dropped 5; count of bases not matched to a gene: 10. The chain's CDR3 is CASSQENYSGRAGDTQYF. In nucleotides, the CDR3 is TGCGCCAGCAGCCAAGAAAATTATAGCGGGAGGGCCGGAGATACGCAGTATTTT.

The chain links TRBV9 to TRBJ2-2, with 10 bases that match TRBD2. The CDR3 loop spans 17 amino acids. Losses at the gene ends were 1 base for V and 4 bases for J; bases not matched to a gene: 7. The germline CDR1 and CDR2 sequences are SGDLS and YYNGEE. CDR3 sequence (DNA): TGTGCCAGCAGCGTAACCCGGACTAGCGGTCGCACCGGGGAGCTGTTTTTT. It specifies CASSVTRTSGRTGELFF. The full variable domain, in which reference TRBV9 and TRBJ2-2 provide the parts outside the CDR3, is DSGVTQTPKHLITATGQRVTLRCSPRSGDLSVYWYQQSLDQGLQFLIQYYNGEERAKGNILERFSAQQFPDLHSELNLSSLELGDSALYFCASSVTRTSGRTGELFFGEGSRLTVL.

The rearrangement links TRBV2 to TRBJ2-1, with 9 bases identical to TRBD2. J was trimmed by 4 bases and V by 6 bases; bases with no gene match: 7. Per germline, CDR1 SNHLY and CDR2 FYNNEI. CDR3 length: 15 amino acids. This CDR3 reads CASSSSGGPYNEQFF. The CDR3 nucleotides read TGTGCCAGCAGCTCCAGCGGGGGGCCTTACAATGAGCAGTTCTTC.

The chain carries TRBV28 and TRBJ2-7; 9 positions match TRBD1. This CDR3 region has 15 residues. Germline V gene sequence: CDR1 MDHEN, CDR2 SYDVKM. The J segment lost 8 bases and the V segment lost 1 base, leaving 9 bases of the junction unmatched. The CDR3 region is CASSLLGQGSQKQYF. In DNA, the CDR3 is TGTGCCAGCAGTTTATTGGGACAGGGAAGCCAGAAGCAGTACTTC.

The gene calls are TRBV4-1 and TRBJ2-7, with 11 bases matching TRBD2. Trimming removed 1 base from V and 0 bases from J; junction bases left unmatched: 5. This CDR3 contains 17 residues. Germline V gives CDR1 MGHRA, CDR2 YSYEKL. DNA for the CDR3: TGCGCCAGCAGCCAAGTAACCGGGACTAGCGGCTCCTACGAGCAGTACTTC. This translates into CASSQVTGTSGSYEQYF.